This T cell receptor (beta chain) was sequenced in a study of shared clonotypes between healthy human individuals. Several immunoSEQ 96-well plates shared each subset's DNA, each plate a replicate. Each sorted subset replicate got 200 ng genomic DNA, roughly 30,000 genomes. Methods used by the authors: ImmunoSEQ yielded junction-only sequences lacking quality scores, so filtering differed. The table came from immunoSEQ multiplex PCR; TCRdb's copy has only in-frame clones and leaves some out. V, J and clone size reflect that table, while D and trimming were determined from the DNA. The sample has some 2.1 million clones, about 95% seen once. The CDR3 runs to 12 residues. V was trimmed by 6 bases and J by 4 bases, leaving 7 bases between them. CDR1 MNHNS and CDR2 SASEGT come from the germline V gene.

The V and J genes are TRBV6-1 and TRBJ1-5, with no clear D. The receptor was derived from a man between 18 and 35 years old in good health. What was sequenced was naive CD4+ T cells sorted from blood. Subset specified: CD45RA+ positively selected. The CDR3 region is CASRHLNQPQHF. The CDR3 DNA is TGTGCCAGCAGACATTTAAATCAGCCCCAGCATTTT.